Each of the 23 T cell receptor beta chains below was sequenced from the same sample in a study of cytomegalovirus exposure and HLA in healthy donors. This PCR relied on a set of 60 Vbeta primers and 13 Jbeta primers. Assay used: immunoSEQ multiplex PCR; TCRdb lists only in-frame clones, some missing. The table includes about 160,000 clones, 75% to 80% detected once. Source material: PBMCs. All receptors come from a woman in her 40s in good health and CMV-seronegative.

This chain links TRBV19 with TRBJ2-2; 11 bases are shared with TRBD1. V was pared by 4 bases and J by 4 bases, with 5 bases of the junction left unmatched. From germline, CDR1 is LNHDA and CDR2 SQIVND (reference sequence). The CDR3 contains 16 residues. In DNA, the CDR3 is TGTGCCAGTAGTAACGGACAGGGGGCCGGCACCGGGGAGCTGTTTTTT. Amino acids: CASSNGQGAGTGELFF.

This chain connects TRBV13 to TRBJ1-2; perhaps TRBD1 as D (5 bases). V lost 1 base to trimming and J lost 8 bases, with 23 bases between them. Germline V lookup: CDR1 PRHDT, CDR2 FYEKMQ (reference sequence). This CDR3 has 17 residues. CDR3: CASSLAFIVAGHRGYTF. In nucleotides, the CDR3 is TGTGCCAGCAGCTTAGCATTTATCGTCGCAGGGCATAGAGGCTACACCTTC. Full variable domain (outside the CDR3, taken from reference TRBV13 and TRBJ1-2): AAGVIQSPRHLIKEKRETATLKCYPIPRHDTVYWYQQGPGQDPQFLISFYEKMQSDKGSIPDRFSAQQFSDYHSELNMSSLELGDSALYFCASSLAFIVAGHRGYTFGSGTRLTVV.

The V and J genes are TRBV7-9 and TRBJ1-1; 8 bases align to TRBD1. CDR3 length: 15 amino acids. In germline, CDR1 is SEHNR, CDR2 FQNEAQ (reference sequence). Trimming at V came to 7 bases and at J to 1 base, leaving 8 bases not matched to a gene. CDR3 nucleotides: TGTGCCAGCACCTCTGGACAGGGTGGGAACACTGAAGCTTTCTTT. This translates into CASTSGQGGNTEAFF.

V usage is TRBV4-1 and J usage is TRBJ1-2; 8 positions agree with TRBD1. The CDR3 consists of 15 residues. Germline CDR1 reads MGHRA; CDR2 reads YSYEKL. V shed 4 bases and J 4 bases; nucleotides not matched to a gene: 8. CDR3 sequence (DNA): TGCGCCAGCAGCCCTGCTAGGACAGGGTTCTATGGCTACACCTTC. This codes for CASSPARTGFYGYTF.

The chain joins TRBV5-4 to TRBJ1-1; the D is unclear. There are 14 residues in the CDR3. Deletions cut 3 bases from V and 1 base from J, with 10 bases between. Germline V gives CDR1 SGHNT, CDR2 YYREEE (reference sequence). CDR3 bases: TGTGCCAGCAGCTCCTACAGACCGAACACTGAAGCTTTCTTT. This codes for CASSSYRPNTEAFF.

The gene calls are TRBV7-2 and TRBJ2-5; tentative D call: TRBD2 (6 bases). Germline V CDR1 and CDR2: SGHTA, FQGNSA. The length of the CDR3 is 14 residues. Trimming pared 5 bases from V and 4 bases from J, leaving 14 bases between. DNA of the CDR3: TGTGCCAGCAGCCCCCATCGCGGGGTAGAGACCCAGTACTTC. Its translation: CASSPHRGVETQYF.

This rearrangement joins TRBV6-5 to TRBJ1-1; D uncertain. V lost 6 bases and J lost 4, with 12 bases in between. The CDR3 has 13 residues. Germline V CDR1 and CDR2: MNHEY, SVGAGI. The DNA of the CDR3 is TGTGCCAGCAGCCACTTGGAGATCACTGAAGCTTTCTTT. Amino acids: CASSHLEITEAFF.

The chain has TRBV25-1 and TRBJ1-6, with D perhaps TRBD1 (5 bases). Trimming took 6 bases from V and 6 from J, leaving 6 bases between them. The CDR3 is made up of 12 amino acids. Germline values: CDR1 MGHDK, CDR2 SYGVNS. The CDR3 loop reads CASRTANSPLHF. In nucleotides, the CDR3 is TGTGCCAGCAGGACAGCTAATTCACCCCTCCACTTT.

As DNA, the CDR3 is TGTGCCAGCAGCAGGGACAGGGAACTAAGGTTGCTTCAGTACTTC. Its protein is CASSRDRELRLLQYF. This chain joins TRBV5-6 and TRBJ2-4; 9 nucleotides align to TRBD1. J was trimmed by 11 bases and V by 4 bases; bases with no gene match: 13. Per the germline V gene, CDR1 is SGHDT and CDR2 is YYEEEE. CDR3 length equals 15 residues.

J is TRBJ1-6 and V is TRBV7-9, with TRBD1 identical over 8 bases. V was pared by 5 bases and J by 8 bases, with 5 bases of the junction left unmatched. Germline assignment: CDR1 SEHNR and CDR2 FQNEAQ (reference sequence). This CDR3 has 14 amino acids. CDR3: CASSPGQGDSPLHF. CDR3 nucleotides: TGTGCCAGCAGCCCCGGACAGGGAGATTCACCCCTCCACTTT.

The genes are TRBV2 and TRBJ2-7, with D possibly being TRBD1 (6 bases). CDR3 size: 13 residues. Trimming left V 8 bases short and J 2 bases short, with 13 bases between. Germline CDR1 reads SNHLY; CDR2 reads FYNNEI. Here the CDR3 DNA reads TGTGCCAGCGGTGCACAGGGCCCCTACGAGCAGTACTTC. Encoded protein: CASGAQGPYEQYF.

The chain is built from TRBV5-4 and TRBJ1-2; the match to TRBD1 covers 7 bases. V shed 4 bases and J 2 bases; nucleotides not matched to a gene: 8. Germline loops: CDR1 SGHNT, CDR2 YYREEE (reference sequence). This CDR3 has 15 amino acids. CDR3 DNA: TGTGCCAGCAGCCCAGACTCGACAGGGAACTATGGCTACACCTTC. Encoded protein: CASSPDSTGNYGYTF.

This clone was seen a handful of times. V usage is TRBV5-1 and J usage is TRBJ1-5, with D maybe TRBD1 (6 bases). Germline V lookup: CDR1 SGHRS, CDR2 YFSETQ. V lost 1 base to trimming and J lost 6 bases, with 11 bases between them. The CDR3 loop spans 14 amino acids. The CDR3 bases are TGCGCCAGCAGCTTGATACAGGGAAGTCAGCCCCAGCATTTT. It encodes CASSLIQGSQPQHF.

The chain has TRBV7-8 and TRBJ2-1, with 7 bases aligning to TRBD1. Germline trimming cut 5 bases from V and 0 bases from J; bases unmatched to any gene: 4. The CDR3 extends over 15 amino acids. Germline CDR1 and CDR2: SGHVS and FQNEAQ. CDR3 DNA sequence: TGTGCCAGCAGCATAGGGACAGTCTCCTACAATGAGCAGTTCTTC. The encoded protein is CASSIGTVSYNEQFF.

This clone has a handful of counts. V and J are TRBV6-4 and TRBJ2-1, with 13 bases lining up with TRBD2. From germline, CDR1 is MRHNA and CDR2 SNTAGT. The CDR3 sequence is 15 residues long. After removal of 8 bases from V and 11 bases from J, the junction contained 12 bases not matched to a gene. The CDR3 nucleotides read TGTGCCAGCCAGGACACTACTAGCGGGGGGGCCCAGCAGTTCTTC. The encoded protein is CASQDTTSGGAQQFF.

This rearrangement joins TRBV4-1 to TRBJ1-2; D is undetermined. This CDR3 spans 15 amino acids. V dropped 1 base and J dropped 5 bases, with 14 bases sitting between them. Germline V gene lookup returns CDR1 MGHRA and CDR2 YSYEKL. The CDR3 DNA is TGCGCCAGCAGCCAAGGTCCGGGTATAAATTATGGCTACACCTTC. Protein product: CASSQGPGINYGYTF.

In the case of this clone: One end of the junction is discordant with germline, which a read error may explain. The chain has TRBV27 and TRBJ2-7, with a possible D match to TRBD2 (5 bases). CDR3 length equals 15 residues. Germline loops: CDR1 MNHEY, CDR2 SMNVEV (reference sequence). CDR3 nucleotides: TGTGCCAGCAGTCTAACTAGATTCAGTTCCTCCGAGCAGTACTTC. It is translated as CASSLTRFSSSEQYF.

V is TRBV7-9 and J is TRBJ1-5; 7 nucleotides agree with TRBD1. Germline V CDR1 and CDR2: SEHNR, FQNEAQ (reference sequence). V shed 4 bases and J 0 bases; nucleotides not matched to a gene: 9. This CDR3 is 17 amino acids long. CDR3 nucleotide sequence: TGTGCCAGCAGCTCTGGGACAGTAGGGCATAGCAATCAGCCCCAGCATTTT. This gives the protein CASSSGTVGHSNQPQHF.

The chain carries TRBV19 and TRBJ2-1; D might be TRBD1 (7 bases). V gave up 7 bases and J gave up 9 bases, with 28 bases separating them. The germline gives CDR1 LNHDA, CDR2 SQIVND (reference sequence). The CDR3 is 17 amino acids. The CDR3 nucleotides read TGTGCCAGTACCCACCCTTCCGGGTCAGGGGGACTCGGTGAGCAGTTCTTC. Translated, it gives CASTHPSGSGGLGEQFF.

The V call is TRBV19, the J call TRBJ1-5; TRBD1 aligns across 7 bases. The CDR3 is 14 residues long. Per germline, CDR1 LNHDA and CDR2 SQIVND (reference sequence). Unmatched junction bases numbered 11, after V lost 8 bases and J lost 7 bases. The CDR3 region has the DNA TGTGCCAGTGGGGAGACCTACAGGGGACAGCCCCAGCATTTT. Protein: CASGETYRGQPQHF.

The gene calls are TRBV11-2 and TRBJ1-2; D is perhaps TRBD1 (5 bases). CDR3 length equals 13 residues. Germline CDR1 SGHAT, CDR2 FQNNGV. Trimming stripped 3 bases from V and 4 bases from J, with 9 bases between. CDR3 nucleotides: TGTGCCAGCAGCTTCCCAGGGATCTATGGCTACACCTTC. It encodes CASSFPGIYGYTF.

This clone was detected only once. The identical CDR3 is also encoded by other nucleotide sequences in the sample. The chain has TRBV23-1 and TRBJ2-7; TRBD2 is a possible D gene (5 bases). TRBV23-1 is classed as an ORF, of uncertain function. The CDR3 spans 14 residues. Trimming pared 3 bases from V and 2 bases from J, leaving 11 bases between. CDR3 region: CASSHRTGTYEQYF. For the CDR3, the DNA is TGCGCCAGCAGTCACCGGACGGGAACCTACGAGCAGTACTTC.

This chain links TRBV6-5 with TRBJ2-2; TRBD1 agrees at 9 bases. V lost 8 bases and J lost 4; bases outside the gene matches: 8. Germline V CDR1 and CDR2: MNHEY, SVGAGI. This CDR3 has 15 amino acids. CDR3 region: CASGNPGQGTGELFF. As DNA, the CDR3 is TGTGCCAGCGGGAATCCGGGACAGGGCACCGGGGAGCTGTTTTTT.